Listed below are T cell receptor beta chains from one sample, sequenced in a study of T cells in Graves' hyperthyroidism and ophthalmopathy. TCRdb ran MiXCR on the multiplex PCR reads and lists one entry per CDR3 protein. The table has over 700,000 distinct CDR3 sequences, about 35% seen once; the top ten hold around a third. Sequencing was performed on blood. These receptors were obtained from a woman aged 40-49 years with Graves' hyperthyroidism. Both conserved end residues are part of each CDR3. Each record gives: V gene, J gene, CDR3 protein.

TRBV20-1	TRBJ1-5	CSASITLPSNQPQHF
TRBV4-3	TRBJ2-7	CASSQGTSHYEQYF
TRBV7-8	TRBJ1-6	CASSQTGRGRSPLHF
TRBV7-9	TRBJ1-2	CASSLGGSNYGYTF
TRBV19	TRBJ2-5	CASSTRRTGGQETQYF
TRBV20-1	TRBJ1-5	CSARVQGTLDQPQHF
TRBV7-2	TRBJ2-5	CASGRQGGQETQYF
TRBV10-3	TRBJ1-2	CASSTTSYGYTF
TRBV6-5	TRBJ1-2	CASTLTVDYGYTF
TRBV7-2	TRBJ1-1	CASSLAGHGTEAFF
TRBV4-1	TRBJ1-5	CASSHSWTGGVSNQPQHF
TRBV12-3/TRBV12-4	TRBJ1-3	CASSSDRNTIYF
TRBV7-9	TRBJ1-2	CASSLSSEYGYTF
TRBV7-9	TRBJ1-1	CASSWQGAGEAFF
TRBV9	TRBJ1-1	CASSVDGAGGSEAFF
TRBV10-3	TRBJ1-6	CAVSTGGIWDNNSPLHF
TRBV5-6	TRBJ1-5	CASSLMGGHSNQPQHF
TRBV6-5	TRBJ1-5	CASSYSIGSGQPQHF
TRBV20-1	TRBJ1-2	CSASGTGDPYGYTF
TRBV7-7	-	CASSLEGGSEQFF
TRBV29-1	TRBJ1-4	CSAGKARDEKLFF
TRBV11-3	TRBJ2-2	CASSSGRGWTGELFF
TRBV2	TRBJ2-7	CASKTDAYYEQYF
TRBV25-1	TRBJ1-2	CASSPTGAMSYGYTF
TRBV19	TRBJ1-3	CASSVKQDHSGNTIYF
TRBV12-3/TRBV12-4	TRBJ1-1	CASSPQVYTEAFF
TRBV7-6	-	CASSRIMPSGSSTDTQYF
TRBV7-2	TRBJ2-7	CASGSQGVGQYF
TRBV19	TRBJ1-5	CASSKSGVGSNQPQHF
TRBV10-1	TRBJ1-6	CASSSAGEPGSPLHF
TRBV6-1	TRBJ1-2	CASSQSGTGERGYTF